The 6 T cell receptor beta chains given below trace back to one sample, sequenced in a study of blood T cell repertoires in COVID-19. Measured with immunoSEQ multiplex PCR; TCRdb has only the in-frame clones, and not every one. There are roughly 70,000 clones in the sample; approximately 91% occur only once, and roughly 2.6% lies in the top ten. What was sequenced was peripheral blood. The receptors originated from a man in his fifties with COVID-19, enrolled during active disease.

This clone was recorded once. Other DNA sequences within the sample encode an identical CDR3. V usage is TRBV7-3 and J usage is TRBJ2-3, with D perhaps matching TRBD2 (6 bases). The CDR3 loop spans 14 amino acids. Germline loops: CDR1 SGHTA, CDR2 FQGTGA. V shed 3 bases and J shed 3 bases, with 10 bases lying between them. CDR3 DNA sequence: TGTGCCAGCAGCTTGGGCGCGGGGACAGATACGCAGTATTTT. Translation gives CASSLGAGTDTQYF.

V gene TRBV3-1 (or the pseudogene TRBV3-2) combines with J gene TRBJ2-7; 7 nucleotides match TRBD2. The CDR3 contains 15 residues. Germline V gene sequence: CDR1 LGHDT, CDR2 YNNKEL (reference sequence). J lost 6 bases, V lost 4 bases, and 12 bases had no gene match. In DNA form, the CDR3 reads TGTGCCAGCAGCCCTTACCTGAGCGGGGTTTCCGAGCAGTACTTC. It is translated as CASSPYLSGVSEQYF.

The CDR3 coding sequence is TGTGCCAGCAGTACGTCTAGCGGGTGGGCCGGGGAGCTGTTTTTT. It yields the protein CASSTSSGWAGELFF. V usage is TRBV28 and J usage is TRBJ2-2, with 8 bases lining up with TRBD2. CDR1 is MDHEN and CDR2 is SYDVKM in the germline V gene. This CDR3 is 15 amino acids long. With 5 bases clipped from V and 6 bases from J, the junction kept 8 bases outside the gene matches.

The chain carries TRBV5-4 and TRBJ2-1; TRBD1 agrees at 10 bases. CDR1 is SGHNT and CDR2 is YYREEE in the germline V gene (reference sequence). V lost 7 bases to trimming and J lost 6 bases; unmatched junction nucleotides: 7. The CDR3 consists of 14 residues. The CDR3 sequence: CASGPGQGSNEQFF. CDR3 coding DNA: TGTGCCAGCGGACCGGGACAGGGGTCCAATGAGCAGTTCTTC.

This chain uses TRBV10-3 with TRBJ2-3; tentative D call: TRBD2 (6 bases). V lost 2 bases and J 4 bases, leaving 13 bases between the germline ends. The length of the CDR3 is 15 residues. Germline values: CDR1 ENHRY, CDR2 SYGVKD. The DNA of the CDR3 is TGTGCCATCAGTGAGGGAATCCGGGAGTCAGATACGCAGTATTTT. This sequence encodes CAISEGIRESDTQYF.

V usage is TRBV19 and J usage is TRBJ1-5, with a possible D match to TRBD1 (5 bases). Germline CDR1 is LNHDA and CDR2 is SQIVND (reference sequence). V was trimmed by 1 base and J by 4 bases, leaving 11 bases between them. CDR3 length: 15 residues. CDR3 sequence reads: CASSIVPGGNQPQHF. The CDR3 bases are TGTGCCAGTAGTATAGTTCCGGGGGGTAATCAGCCCCAGCATTTT.